These 31 T cell receptor beta chains came from one sample sequenced in a study of shared clonotypes between healthy human individuals. The data were produced by immunoSEQ multiplex PCR, yet TCRdb's version contains in-frame clones alone and is incomplete. The sample holds about 1.1 million clones, about 80% seen once. The sequenced sample consisted of memory CD4+ T cells from PBMCs. The subset here: CD45RA-negative fraction. The receptors were gathered from a young man in good health. Some clones in this sample may be carry-over from other donors' samples.

J is TRBJ2-7 and V is TRBV28; D assignment may be TRBD1 or TRBD2 (5 bases each). CDR1 is MDHEN, CDR2 SYDVKM, per germline. Trimming left V 3 bases short and J 11 bases short, with 17 bases between. This CDR3 has 13 residues. CDR3 loop: CASSFPGTNLEYF. The CDR3 DNA reads as TGTGCCAGCAGTTTCCCCGGGACGAATTTGGAGTACTTC.

Comments on this clone: At one end the junction does not follow the germline gene, possibly because of a read error. The chain recombines TRBV6-5 with TRBJ2-2; 7 bases align to TRBD2. Germline values: CDR1 MNHEY, CDR2 SVGAGI. The CDR3 loop spans 11 amino acids. This chain's CDR3 is CASSAQGGATF. In DNA form, the CDR3 reads TGTGCCAGCAGTGCTCAGGGAGGGGCAACTTTT.

The chain's CDR3 is CASSLRPGQGVTEAFF. The CDR3 DNA is TGTGCCAGCAGCTTACGACCCGGACAGGGGGTGACTGAAGCTTTCTTT. The chain uses TRBV11-1 and TRBJ1-1; 10 bases align to TRBD1. Germline loops: CDR1 SGHAT, CDR2 FQDESV (reference sequence). The CDR3 covers 16 residues. V trimming: 2 bases; J trimming: 5 bases; junction bases outside the gene matches: 8. The whole variable domain, remainder taken from reference TRBV11-1 and TRBJ1-1, is EAEVAQSPRYKITEKSQAVAFWCDPISGHATLYWYRQILGQGPELLVQFQDESVVDDSQLPKDRFSAERLKGVDSTLKIQPAELGDSAMYLCASSLRPGQGVTEAFFGQGTRLTVV.

The V gene is TRBV9, the J gene TRBJ1-2; D perhaps matches TRBD1 (6 bases). With 4 bases removed from V and 3 bases from J, the gap between germline ends came to 19 bases. Germline V lookup: CDR1 SGDLS, CDR2 YYNGEE. The CDR3 runs to 16 residues. The CDR3 loop is CASSPTGTNLDYGYTF. In nucleotides, the CDR3 is TGTGCCAGCAGCCCGACCGGGACAAACCTCGACTATGGCTACACCTTC.

The J gene is TRBJ2-1, the V gene TRBV7-3; unclear D gene. Looked up from germline, CDR1 is SGHTA and CDR2 is FQGTGA. The germline V and J ends were trimmed by 4 bases and 5 bases, with 6 bases remaining between them. CDR3 length equals 12 residues. The DNA of the CDR3 is TGTGCCAGCAGCTCAAACCACAATGAGCAGTTCTTC. It translates to CASSSNHNEQFF.

This sequence joins TRBV2 and TRBJ2-1; the D is unclear. The CDR3 is made up of 14 amino acids. Germline assignment: CDR1 SNHLY and CDR2 FYNNEI. The germline V and J ends were trimmed by 2 bases and 9 bases, with 14 bases remaining between them. The CDR3 nucleotides read TGTGCCAGCAGTGAATCGACGGGCAGGAGTGAGCAGTTCTTC. Translation gives CASSESTGRSEQFF.

The chain carries TRBV7-9 and TRBJ2-2; D unclear. Trimming cost V 4 bases and J 4 bases, with 10 bases left between them. The germline V gene has CDR1 SEHNR and CDR2 FQNEAQ (reference sequence). This CDR3 is built from 14 residues. CDR3 in DNA: TGTGCCAGCAGCTCCCAGAGCCTCACCGGGGAGCTGTTTTTT. Translated: CASSSQSLTGELFF.

The chain recombines TRBV7-6 with TRBJ1-3; D remains unclear. The CDR3 has 14 amino acids. Germline V gene lookup returns CDR1 SGHVS and CDR2 FNYEAQ. Trimming took off 5 bases at V and 4 bases at J, with 12 bases between the two ends. CDR3 nucleotides: TGTGCCAGCAGCCCTAGTAGGAGCGGAAACACCATATATTTT. Its translation: CASSPSRSGNTIYF.

This clone was counted a few times. The CDR3 loop is CASTDREWTEAFF. Here the CDR3 DNA reads TGTGCCAGTACCGATAGGGAATGGACTGAAGCTTTCTTT. The chain is built from TRBV19 and TRBJ1-1; the D is unclear. Trimming removed 7 bases from V and 5 bases from J, with 14 bases in between. The CDR3 loop spans 13 amino acids. Germline CDR1 is LNHDA and CDR2 is SQIVND (reference sequence).

A note on this clone: At the DNA level, this CDR3 is encoded by other sequences in the same sample as well. This rearrangement joins TRBV28 to TRBJ2-7, with D perhaps TRBD2 (5 bases). V was cut by 2 bases and J by 3 bases, with 5 bases left in between. Germline V CDR1 and CDR2: MDHEN, SYDVKM. The CDR3 extends over 12 amino acids. CDR3 protein: CASSLGGYEQYF. The CDR3 DNA reads TGTGCCAGCAGTTTAGGAGGCTACGAGCAGTACTTC. Based on the CDR3 plus reference TRBV28 and TRBJ2-7, the full variable domain is DVKVTQSSRYLVKRTGEKVFLECVQDMDHENMFWYRQDPGLGLRLIYFSYDVKMKEKGDIPEGYSVSREKKERFSLILESASTNQTSMYLCASSLGGYEQYFGPGTRLTVT.

The chain recombines TRBV18 with TRBJ2-7; a weak D match, TRBD2 (6 bases). The CDR3 is 14 residues long. Per the germline V gene, CDR1 is KGHSH and CDR2 is LQKENI. Trimming shortened V by 2 bases and J by 6 bases, and 14 bases separated the two germline ends. The CDR3 sequence is CASSPSTTSFEQYF. The CDR3 DNA is TGTGCCAGCTCACCATCGACGACTAGTTTCGAGCAGTACTTC.

The chain uses TRBV15 and TRBJ2-1, with 9 nucleotides matching TRBD2. Germline values: CDR1 LNHNV, CDR2 YYDKDF (reference sequence). CDR3 length equals 14 residues. V was clipped by 4 bases and J by 6 bases; unmatched bases: 4. As DNA, the CDR3 is TGTGCCACCAGCACCGGGACTAGCATCAATGAGCAGTTCTTC. Amino acids: CATSTGTSINEQFF.

This rearrangement joins TRBV30 to TRBJ2-7, with D uncertain. Trimming pared 7 bases from V and 0 bases from J, leaving 16 bases between. CDR1 and CDR2 from the germline V gene are GTSNPN and SVGIG (reference sequence). This CDR3 is built from 14 residues. CDR3 sequence reads: CASRGRIGSYEQYF. The DNA of the CDR3 is TGTGCCTCCCGCGGACGGATCGGCTCCTACGAGCAGTACTTC.

The chain uses TRBV6-6 and TRBJ2-1, with D perhaps matching TRBD1 (6 bases). Germline CDR1 and CDR2: MNHNY and SVGAGI (reference sequence). The V end was cut by 11 bases, the J end by 3 bases, with 17 bases between. The CDR3 consists of 14 residues. CDR3 DNA: TGTGCCTCAACCCGGGACATCCTCTACAATGAGCAGTTCTTC. Encoded protein: CASTRDILYNEQFF.

The chain is built from TRBV7-3 and TRBJ2-1; TRBD2 agrees at 12 bases. Germline loops: CDR1 SGHTA, CDR2 FQGTGA. There are 23 residues in the CDR3. Germline trimming cut 1 base from V and 10 bases from J; bases unmatched to any gene: 29. In nucleotides, the CDR3 is TGTGCCAGCAGCTTAAACCCCCAACCCCAAAACATTCTAGCGGGAGGGCCGGGAGAGGAGCAGTTCTTC. It specifies CASSLNPQPQNILAGGPGEEQFF. Drawing the rest from reference TRBV7-3 and TRBJ2-1, the complete variable domain is GAGVSQTPSNKVTEKGKYVELRCDPISGHTALYWYRQSLGQGPEFLIYFQGTGAADDSGLPNDRFFAVRPEGSVSTLKIQRTERGDSAVYLCASSLNPQPQNILAGGPGEEQFFGPGTRLTVL.

This sequence joins TRBV7-9 and TRBJ1-5; perhaps TRBD1 as D (5 bases). Trimming stripped 5 bases from V and 1 base from J, with 18 bases between. Germline V gene data show CDR1 as SEHNR and CDR2 as FQNEAQ (reference sequence). This CDR3 spans 17 amino acids. CDR3 sequence reads: CASSPSRPGGSNQPQHF. As DNA, the CDR3 is TGTGCCAGCAGCCCATCCCGCCCGGGGGGGAGCAATCAGCCCCAGCATTTT.

This clone was recorded once. The chain uses TRBV7-3 and TRBJ2-2; D is unresolved. The germline V gene has CDR1 SGHTA and CDR2 FQGTGA. The CDR3 sequence is 14 residues long. The V and J ends lost 5 bases and 1 base respectively, with 8 bases between them. In DNA, the CDR3 is TGTGCCAGCAGCGCCCTAGTGAACACCGGGGAGCTGTTTTTT. Its translation is CASSALVNTGELFF. The full variable domain, with the rest looked up from reference TRBV7-3 and TRBJ2-2, is GAGVSQTPSNKVTEKGKYVELRCDPISGHTALYWYRQSLGQGPEFLIYFQGTGAADDSGLPNDRFFAVRPEGSVSTLKIQRTERGDSAVYLCASSALVNTGELFFGEGSRLTVL.

This clone was detected only a few times. This chain links TRBV4-1 with TRBJ1-1; D is unclear. The CDR3 is 16 amino acids. The V gene lost 1 base and the J gene lost 1 base, with 13 bases spanning the gap. CDR1 and CDR2 from the germline V gene are MGHRA and YSYEKL. Here the CDR3 reads CASSQGVGGPNTEAFF. For the CDR3, the DNA is TGCGCCAGCAGCCAAGGAGTAGGCGGACCGAACACTGAAGCTTTCTTT.

The chain couples TRBV2 to TRBJ2-3; tentatively, D is TRBD1 (5 bases). The CDR3 spans 15 residues. Looked up from germline, CDR1 is SNHLY and CDR2 is FYNNEI. V lost 4 bases, J lost 5 bases, and 16 bases lay in between. CDR3 nucleotide sequence: TGTGCCAGCAGTGTCGGATCCAGGGCCGGAGATACGCAGTATTTT. This sequence encodes CASSVGSRAGDTQYF.

Concerning this clone itself: Other DNA sequences in this sample translate to the same CDR3. This sequence joins TRBV18 and TRBJ1-1, with D unclear. The germline CDR1 and CDR2 sequences are KGHSH and LQKENI. The V end was cut by 1 base, the J end by 1 base, with 4 bases between. This CDR3 has 13 residues. Written as DNA, the CDR3 is TGTGCCAGCTCACCACAAAGGAACACTGAAGCTTTCTTT. It specifies CASSPQRNTEAFF.

The chain joins TRBV6-5 to TRBJ1-1; D gene ambiguous. The CDR3 totals 11 residues. Trimming took off 7 bases at V and 7 bases at J, with 10 bases between the two ends. The germline V gene has CDR1 MNHEY and CDR2 SVGAGI. The CDR3 DNA is TGTGCCAGCAATAACAGAGGTGAAGCTTTCTTT. This codes for CASNNRGEAFF.

Of note for this clone: A read error may account for a junction end that differs from germline. In nucleotides, the CDR3 is TGCGCCAGCAGCAGACCTGCGACAGGGCCCTCAGAGATCTTC. Residues: CASSRPATGPSEIF. The rearrangement uses TRBV5-1 and TRBJ2-1, with 7 bases that match TRBD1. The CDR3 contains 14 residues. Germline lookup yields CDR1 SGHRS and CDR2 YFSETQ.

The sample holds a few counts of this clone. The same CDR3 can be traced to other DNA sequences in this sample. The chain couples TRBV28 to TRBJ1-3; 7 bases are a match to TRBD1. Per germline, CDR1 MDHEN and CDR2 SYDVKM. V gave up 0 bases and J gave up 0 bases; unmatched junction bases: 2. There are 16 residues in the CDR3. CDR3: CASSLWTGSSGNTIYF. The CDR3 nucleotides read TGTGCCAGCAGTTTATGGACAGGGAGCTCTGGAAACACCATATATTTT.

This rearrangement joins TRBV7-9 to TRBJ2-3; D might be TRBD1 (6 bases). Germline CDR1 SEHNR, CDR2 FQNEAQ (reference sequence). V dropped 4 bases and J dropped 3 bases, with 11 bases sitting between them. The CDR3 runs 14 residues. The chain's CDR3 is CASSWWGTTDTQYF. Here the CDR3 DNA reads TGTGCCAGCAGCTGGTGGGGGACAACAGATACGCAGTATTTT.

CDR3 in amino acids: CASSLSGLHTDTQYF. As DNA, the CDR3 is TGTGCCAGCAGCTTATCGGGACTTCACACAGATACGCAGTATTTT. The rearrangement uses TRBV11-2 and TRBJ2-3, with D perhaps matching TRBD2 (6 bases). Germline loops: CDR1 SGHAT, CDR2 FQNNGV. This CDR3 has 15 amino acids. V was pared by 2 bases and J by 2 bases, with 11 bases between.

The chain is built from TRBV11-2 and TRBJ1-2; D is ambiguous. This CDR3 contains 13 residues. V lost 5 bases and J lost 6, with 13 bases in between. Germline-derived CDR1 and CDR2 are SGHAT and FQNNGV. This CDR3 is CASSPHLMNGYTF. Here the CDR3 DNA reads TGTGCCAGCAGCCCCCATTTGATGAATGGCTACACCTTC.

V is TRBV27 and J is TRBJ2-5; 7 nucleotides match TRBD2. Per germline, CDR1 MNHEY and CDR2 SMNVEV (reference sequence). The CDR3 has 14 residues. Germline trimming cut 2 bases from V and 5 bases from J; bases unmatched to any gene: 5. The CDR3: CASSLAGERETQYF. The CDR3 DNA reads as TGTGCCAGCAGTTTAGCGGGAGAGAGGGAGACCCAGTACTTC.

The V call is TRBV5-1, the J call TRBJ2-7; a possible D gene is TRBD2 (5 bases). This CDR3 comprises 14 residues. Trimming took 0 bases from V and 3 from J, leaving 10 bases between them. Germline CDR1 SGHRS, CDR2 YFSETQ. The CDR3 protein is CASSLGSGNYEQYF. The CDR3 DNA reads TGCGCCAGCAGCTTGGGGTCCGGGAACTACGAGCAGTACTTC.

CDR3 residues: CASSIEEVRGQPQHF. As DNA, the CDR3 is TGTGCCAGTAGTATTGAAGAGGTAAGAGGTCAGCCCCAGCATTTT. The chain couples TRBV19 to TRBJ1-5; D gene unclear. Trimming pared 3 bases from V and 6 bases from J, leaving 15 bases between. Germline-derived CDR1 and CDR2 are LNHDA and SQIVND (reference sequence). The CDR3 consists of 15 residues.

CDR3: CASSFQGEEGQPQHF. The CDR3 DNA reads TGCGCCAGCAGCTTTCAGGGGGAAGAGGGACAGCCCCAGCATTTT. V gene TRBV5-1 combines with J gene TRBJ1-5, with TRBD1 matching over 7 bases. V trimming: 2 bases; J trimming: 7 bases; junction bases outside the gene matches: 9. Germline CDR1 SGHRS, CDR2 YFSETQ. CDR3 size: 15 residues.

The table lists this clone with a few counts. The chain carries TRBV4-3 and TRBJ1-2; D is unclear. The CDR3 consists of 15 residues. CDR1 is LGHNA and CDR2 is YSLEER in the germline V gene. V lost 1 base and J 2 bases, leaving 11 bases between the germline ends. The DNA for the CDR3 is TGCGCCAGCAGCCAAGGGGTGACACTAAACTATGGCTACACCTTC. Its protein product is CASSQGVTLNYGYTF.